This T cell receptor (beta chain) derives from a study of Graves' ophthalmopathy and Graves' hyperthyroidism. As regards this clonotype: A much larger clone differs from this one at a single base, so this may be a read error.

Each donor who had ophthalmopathy showed moderate-to-severe activity, a CAS of ≥3, a NOSPECS of ≥4, and a duration under 3 months. Amplified TCR beta CDR3 regions were obtained using RNA transcripts as template. Following a first-round RT-PCR that used HTBI primers, a second-round multiplex PCR was carried out. From the multiplex PCR reads, TCRdb called clonotypes with MiXCR, one entry per CDR3 protein. This table has some 750,000 distinct CDR3 sequences, 40% appearing once. The CDR3 runs 15 residues. The V gene lost 5 bases and the J gene lost 5 bases, with 16 bases spanning the gap. The germline V gene encodes CDR1 SGHTA and CDR2 FQGNSA.

The rearrangement links TRBV7-2 to TRBJ1-5; a weak D match, TRBD1 (6 bases). The source material was peripheral blood. This sequence was found in an adult man with Graves' ophthalmopathy. The CDR3 DNA sequence: TGTGCCAGCAGCCGGGACACCGGAGGAGATCAGCCCCAGCATTTT. It encodes CASSRDTGGDQPQHF.